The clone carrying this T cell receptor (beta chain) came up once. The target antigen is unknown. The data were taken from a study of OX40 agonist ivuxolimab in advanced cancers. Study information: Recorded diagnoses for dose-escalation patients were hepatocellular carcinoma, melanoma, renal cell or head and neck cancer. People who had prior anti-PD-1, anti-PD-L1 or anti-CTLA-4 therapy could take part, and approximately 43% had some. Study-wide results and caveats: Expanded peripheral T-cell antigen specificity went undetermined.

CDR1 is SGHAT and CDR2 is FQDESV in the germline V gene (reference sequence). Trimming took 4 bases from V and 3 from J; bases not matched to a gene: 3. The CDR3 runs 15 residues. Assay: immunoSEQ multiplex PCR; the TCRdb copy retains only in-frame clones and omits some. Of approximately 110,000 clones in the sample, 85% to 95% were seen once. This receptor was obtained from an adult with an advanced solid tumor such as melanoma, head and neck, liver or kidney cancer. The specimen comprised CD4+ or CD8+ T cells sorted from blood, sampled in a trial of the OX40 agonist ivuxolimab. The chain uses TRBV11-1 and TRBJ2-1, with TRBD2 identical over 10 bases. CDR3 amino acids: CASSYGTSVYNEQFF. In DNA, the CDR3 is TGTGCCAGCAGCTATGGGACTAGCGTCTACAATGAGCAGTTCTTC. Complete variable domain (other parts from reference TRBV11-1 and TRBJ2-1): EAEVAQSPRYKITEKSQAVAFWCDPISGHATLYWYRQILGQGPELLVQFQDESVVDDSQLPKDRFSAERLKGVDSTLKIQPAELGDSAMYLCASSYGTSVYNEQFFGPGTRLTVL.